The sequence of this T cell receptor beta chain was determined in a study of identical twins. General study points: When twins shared out-of-frame alpha sequences, those sequences had excess low generation probability.

A word on this clonotype: Its antigen remains unknown.

MiXCR was run by TCRdb on the 5' RACE reads, yielding one entry per CDR3 protein. Of about 530,000 distinct CDR3 sequences in the sample, approximately 20% were seen once. The germline V gene has CDR1 MNHNS and CDR2 SASEGT. The CDR3 is 12 amino acids. Trimming removed 2 bases at V and 4 bases at J, with 5 bases between. These data were also reused for a study on yellow fever vaccine responses in identical twins.

V is TRBV6-1 and J is TRBJ1-1; D ambiguous. This receptor was identified in a woman between 18 and 29 years old in good health. The specimen sequenced was CD4+ T cells sorted from blood. The CDR3 protein is CASSERITEAFF. The CDR3 DNA follows: TGTGCCAGCAGTGAAAGGATCACTGAAGCTTTCTTT.